This T cell receptor (beta chain) appears in the sequencing data of a study of neurological immune-mediated disorders. TCRdb independently ran MiXCR on the 5' RACE reads; one entry per CDR3 protein. The sample has more than 35,000 distinct CDR3 sequences; about 6% are singletons. Germline V gene data show CDR1 as MDHEN and CDR2 as SYDVKM. CDR3 size: 14 residues. Unmatched junction bases numbered 7, after V lost 7 bases and J lost 10 bases. This clonotype was found many times. The sorted libraries were made from 1 million CD4+ or CD8+ T cells. This chain joins TRBV28 and TRBJ2-2; 12 positions match TRBD2. The sequenced sample was CD4+ T cells from blood. The sequence came from a woman aged 40 to 50 in good health. The CDR3 DNA reads as TGTGCCAGCAACCGACTAGCGGGAGTGGTGGAGCTGTTTTTT. It specifies CASNRLAGVVELFF.